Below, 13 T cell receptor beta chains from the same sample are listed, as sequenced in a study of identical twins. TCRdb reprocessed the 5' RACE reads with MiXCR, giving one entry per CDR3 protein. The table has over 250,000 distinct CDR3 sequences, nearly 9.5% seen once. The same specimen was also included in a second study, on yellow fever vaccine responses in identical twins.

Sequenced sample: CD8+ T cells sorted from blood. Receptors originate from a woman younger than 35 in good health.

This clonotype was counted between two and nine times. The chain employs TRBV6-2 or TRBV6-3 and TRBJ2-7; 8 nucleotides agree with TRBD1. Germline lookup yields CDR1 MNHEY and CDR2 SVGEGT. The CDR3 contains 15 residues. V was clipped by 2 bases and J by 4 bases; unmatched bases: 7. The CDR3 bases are TGTGCCAGCAGTTACCCGTTACAGGGGGAGTACGAGCAGTACTTC. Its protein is CASSYPLQGEYEQYF.

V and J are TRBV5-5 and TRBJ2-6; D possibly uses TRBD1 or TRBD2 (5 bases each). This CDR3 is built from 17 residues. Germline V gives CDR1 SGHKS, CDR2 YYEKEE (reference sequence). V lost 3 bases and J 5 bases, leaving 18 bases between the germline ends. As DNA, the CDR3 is TGTGCCAGCAGCTCCTGGGACGATCCTCTGCGGGCCAACGTCCTGACTTTC. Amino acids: CASSSWDDPLRANVLTF.

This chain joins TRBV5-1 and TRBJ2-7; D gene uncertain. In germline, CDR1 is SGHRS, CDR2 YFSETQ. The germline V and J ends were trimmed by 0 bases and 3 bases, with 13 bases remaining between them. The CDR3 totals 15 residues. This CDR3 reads CASSLVAGTNYEQYF. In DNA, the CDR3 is TGCGCCAGCAGCTTGGTGGCCGGCACCAACTACGAGCAGTACTTC.

CDR3 loop: CASSAPLTEAFF. In nucleotides, the CDR3 is TGTGCCAGCAGCGCGCCCCTCACTGAAGCTTTCTTT. The J gene is TRBJ1-1, the V gene TRBV9; D unresolved. Per germline, CDR1 SGDLS and CDR2 YYNGEE. The CDR3 covers 12 residues. The V and J ends lost 3 bases and 4 bases respectively, with 7 bases between them.

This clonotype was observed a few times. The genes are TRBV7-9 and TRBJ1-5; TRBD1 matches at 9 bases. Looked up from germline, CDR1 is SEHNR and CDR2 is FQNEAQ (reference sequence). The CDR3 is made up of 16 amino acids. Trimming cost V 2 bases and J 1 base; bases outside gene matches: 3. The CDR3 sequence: CASSLTGGGSNQPQHF. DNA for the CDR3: TGTGCCAGCAGCTTAACAGGGGGCGGAAGCAATCAGCCCCAGCATTTT. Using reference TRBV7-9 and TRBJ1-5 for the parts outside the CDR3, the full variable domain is DTGVSQNPRHKITKRGQNVTFRCDPISEHNRLYWYRQTLGQGPEFLTYFQNEAQLEKSRLLSDRFSAERPKGSFSTLEIQRTEQGDSAMYLCASSLTGGGSNQPQHFGDGTRLSIL.

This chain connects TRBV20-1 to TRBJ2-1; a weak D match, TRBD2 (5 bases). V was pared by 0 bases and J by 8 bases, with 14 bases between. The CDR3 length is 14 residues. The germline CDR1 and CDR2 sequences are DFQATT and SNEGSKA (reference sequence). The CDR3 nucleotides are TGCAGTGCTAGAGATAGTGCTAGCCTCCATGAGCAGTTCTTC. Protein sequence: CSARDSASLHEQFF.

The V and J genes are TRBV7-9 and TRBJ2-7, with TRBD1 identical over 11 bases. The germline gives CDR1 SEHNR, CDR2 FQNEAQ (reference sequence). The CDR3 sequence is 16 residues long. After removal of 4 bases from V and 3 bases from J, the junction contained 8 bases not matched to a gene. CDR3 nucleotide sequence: TGTGCCAGCAGCTCGGGGGCCGGGACAGGGGGCTACGAGCAGTACTTC. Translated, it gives CASSSGAGTGGYEQYF.

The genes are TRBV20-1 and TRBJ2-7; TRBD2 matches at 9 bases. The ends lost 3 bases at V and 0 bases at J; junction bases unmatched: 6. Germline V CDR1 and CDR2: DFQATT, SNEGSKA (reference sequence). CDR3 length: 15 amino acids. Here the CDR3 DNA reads TGCAGTGCTAGGACCCTAGCGGGGCTCTCCTACGAGCAGTACTTC. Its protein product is CSARTLAGLSYEQYF.

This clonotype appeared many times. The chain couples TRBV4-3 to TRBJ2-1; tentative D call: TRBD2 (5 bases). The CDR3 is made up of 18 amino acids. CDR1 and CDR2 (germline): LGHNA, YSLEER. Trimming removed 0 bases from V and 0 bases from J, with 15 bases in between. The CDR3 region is CASSQDTSPLSSYNEQFF. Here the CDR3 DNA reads TGCGCCAGCAGCCAAGACACTAGTCCCCTAAGCTCCTACAATGAGCAGTTCTTC.

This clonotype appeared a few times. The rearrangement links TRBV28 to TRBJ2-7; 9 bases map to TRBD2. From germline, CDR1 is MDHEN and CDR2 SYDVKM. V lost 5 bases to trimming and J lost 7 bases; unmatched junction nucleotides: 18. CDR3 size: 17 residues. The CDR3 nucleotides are TGTGCCAGCAGTCCCTACGAACTGAAGCGGGAGGCTGGGGAGCAGTACTTC. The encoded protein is CASSPYELKREAGEQYF.

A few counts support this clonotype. CDR3 sequence: CASSEVGGSQPQHF. The CDR3, as DNA: TGTGCCAGCAGTGAAGTGGGAGGGAGTCAGCCCCAGCATTTT. V usage is TRBV25-1 and J usage is TRBJ1-5; D unresolved. This CDR3 region has 14 residues. Trimming shortened V by 2 bases and J by 6 bases, and 11 bases separated the two germline ends. CDR1 MGHDK and CDR2 SYGVNS come from the germline V gene.

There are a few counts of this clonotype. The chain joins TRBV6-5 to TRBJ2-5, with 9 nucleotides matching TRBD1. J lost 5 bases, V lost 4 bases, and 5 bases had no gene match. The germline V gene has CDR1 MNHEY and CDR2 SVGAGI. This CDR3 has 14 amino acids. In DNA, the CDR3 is TGTGCCAGCAGTTTATACAGGGGGCACGAGACCCAGTACTTC. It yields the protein CASSLYRGHETQYF.

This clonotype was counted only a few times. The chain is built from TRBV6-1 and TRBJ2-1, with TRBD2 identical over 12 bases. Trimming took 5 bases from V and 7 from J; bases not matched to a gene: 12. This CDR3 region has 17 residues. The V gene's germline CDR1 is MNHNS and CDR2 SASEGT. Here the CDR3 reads CASSTVSSGGEMNEQFF. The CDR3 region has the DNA TGTGCCAGCAGTACGGTATCTAGCGGGGGGGAAATGAATGAGCAGTTCTTC.